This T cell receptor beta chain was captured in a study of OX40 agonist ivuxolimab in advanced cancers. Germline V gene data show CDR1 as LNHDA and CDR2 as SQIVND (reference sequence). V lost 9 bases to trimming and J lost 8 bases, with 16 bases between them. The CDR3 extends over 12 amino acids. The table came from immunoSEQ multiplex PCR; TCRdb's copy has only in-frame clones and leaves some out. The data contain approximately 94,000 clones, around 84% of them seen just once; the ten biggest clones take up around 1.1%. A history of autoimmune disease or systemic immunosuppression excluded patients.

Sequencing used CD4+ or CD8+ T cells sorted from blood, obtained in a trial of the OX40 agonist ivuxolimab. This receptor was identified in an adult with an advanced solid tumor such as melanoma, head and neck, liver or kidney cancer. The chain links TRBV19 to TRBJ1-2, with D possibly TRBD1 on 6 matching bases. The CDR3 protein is CASRDTRNGYTF. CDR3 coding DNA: TGTGCCAGCAGGGACACCCGTAACGGCTACACCTTC.